This T cell receptor (beta chain) was identified in a study of control samples from healthy donors and cancer patients. The germline V gene encodes CDR1 LNHDA and CDR2 SQIVND (reference sequence). Trimming left V 3 bases short and J 1 base short, with 9 bases between. This CDR3 spans 14 amino acids. The repertoire was sequenced with immunoSEQ multiplex PCR; TCRdb's copy has only in-frame clones and lacks some. The sample gives fewer than 200,000 clones, roughly 95% of which show up once; about 4% is in the top ten. Sequencing was performed on blood. This clonotype was obtained from a woman in her sixties in good health. The chain has TRBV19 and TRBJ1-1; possibly TRBD1 for D (5 bases). The CDR3 region is CASSMLGTNTEAFF. Here the CDR3 DNA reads TGTGCCAGTAGTATGCTGGGGACGAACACTGAAGCTTTCTTT. Full variable domain (remainder filled in from reference TRBV19 and TRBJ1-1): DGGITQSPKYLFRKEGQNVTLSCEQNLNHDAMYWYRQDPGQGLRLIYYSQIVNDFQKGDIAEGYSVSREKKESFPLTVTSAQKNPTAFYLCASSMLGTNTEAFFGQGTRLTVV.